This T cell receptor (beta chain) came from a study of CD8+ T cells in alopecia areata. Study findings and constraints: Besides other cells, scalp samples also yield sequences of resident alphabeta T cells from normal skin. Sharing of TCRs across patients appeared less clear than in mice, possibly for HLA-related reasons.

This clone appeared a single time. What it binds is unknown. Collected material from alopecia areata patients comprised lesional scalp punch biopsies and peripheral blood. From PBMCs, CD4+ and CD8+ T cells were sorted. RNA was extracted and reverse transcribed into cDNA as the sequencing template. The repertoire was sequenced with immunoSEQ multiplex PCR; TCRdb's copy has only in-frame clones and lacks some. In the table there are 65,000 to 90,000 clones, 51% of which are singletons. The germline gives CDR1 SQVTM, CDR2 ANQGSEA. The germline V and J ends were trimmed by 4 bases and 1 base, with 7 bases remaining between them. The CDR3 has 12 residues.

The TCR was taken from a human donor with alopecia areata. The chain employs TRBV29-1 and TRBJ1-1; D gene uncertain. Sequencing was done on a sample of NKG2D-high CD8+ T cells sorted from blood. The DNA for the CDR3 is TGCAGCGTTGTATGGGAGAACACTGAAGCTTTCTTT. It codes for CSVVWENTEAFF.